What follows describes a single TCR beta chain. This clonotype was observed at least ten times. Its cognate antigen has yet to be identified. Base quality data are lacking; no much larger clone is found one base away. The Immunoverse kit was used to build TCR libraries from approximately 410 ng RNA, with molecular barcoded adaptors covering alpha/delta and beta/gamma chains. The same RNA used for transcriptome sequencing was used for TCR library preparation. Sequencing of the TCR libraries was done on an Illumina HiSeq 4000 with 2 x 150 cycles. In the original analysis: With MiXCR, TCR reads were aligned to human V, D, J and C references and assembled into CDR3 clonotypes, with quality filtering and error correction included. Clonotype counts and gene usage diversity were analyzed with the tcR package in R. For inspection of raw mapping reads, RNA-seq reads were mapped by STAR aligner version 2.5.3a onto GRCh37 of the human genome. To test how sequencing depth affected the clonotypes detected, IR-seq fastq files were randomly downsampled with Seqtk 1.3. The public reads were run again by TCRdb, first through fastp at Q25 and then through MiXCR, and only productive beta chains were kept. Each CDR3 protein gets just one entry, which takes the most common genes and DNA from the rows behind it. These V and J calls originate from TCRdb's pipeline instead of the authors' own analysis. In this sample the table shows approximately 93,000 distinct CDR3 sequences, 20% to 25% of which occur a single time. About an eighth of the sample is in the top ten clones.

These data are taken from a study of read filtering for tumor transcriptome and immune sequencing (dated by TCRdb to 2020 to 2021). Regarding the research as a whole: The cohort consisted of roughly 16 male and over eleven female patients, with a mean age of approximately 66 years and an age range of about 47 to 90. Using the same bone marrow samples, the study ran both targeted immune repertoire sequencing and bulk whole-transcriptome sequencing and then compared the TCR repertoires from each method. Under revised international staging, about eight patients fell into R-ISS I, approximately 15 into R-ISS II and roughly 7 into R-ISS III. TCR-region mapped reads per sample ranged from about 3.5 to 10.27 million with IR-seq versus only roughly 75 to 1,300 with RNA-seq. After DNase treatment, whole-transcriptome libraries were prepared with the TruSeq RNA Access Library Prep Kit. One main goal was a read-filtering strategy for immune repertoire data, in particular deciding whether clonotypes backed by only one read should be removed. General study outcomes and caveats: Single-read clonotypes made up roughly four fifths of clonotypes but only about 4% of total reads in IR-seq, compared with approximately 75% of clonotypes and roughly 40% of reads in RNA-seq. Rather than purified T cells, the sorted CD138-negative fraction was a mixed bone marrow immune population. The correlation between IR-seq and RNA-seq shared clonotype proportions was increased by removal of single-read clonotypes. Compared with RNA-seq, IR-seq captured clonotypes at much greater depth and more reliably, and a smaller IR-seq throughput was enough to identify most of the shared clonotypes.

Every patient had bone marrow sampled at the time of active disease. Ficoll-Hypaque density gradient centrifugation was used to isolate bone marrow mononuclear cells. Myeloma plasma cells were removed and CD138-negative cells were obtained by negative selection following labeling with CD138 magnetic microbeads on a MACS separator. Flow cytometry with CD138 antibodies on an Attune NxT was used to check how pure the isolated cells were. TRIzol reagent was used to extract total RNA, which was then quantified with a NanoDrop spectrophotometer. Paired RNA-seq and IR-seq were performed on each patient's CD138-negative bone marrow sample. This receptor was obtained from a donor aged 40 or over with multiple myeloma. Sequenced sample: a population of CD138-negative cells sorted from bone marrow. The cell subset or site label corresponds to: bone marrow mononuclear cells depleted of CD138+ plasma/myeloma cells by negative magnetic selection.

The CDR3 reads as follows: CASSENRWDEQYF. The nucleotides are TGTGCCAGCAGTGAAAACAGATGGGACGAGCAGTACTTC. In this chain, TRBV6-1 is recombined with TRBJ2-7; too little of a D gene remains to name it. Trimming at the junction amounts to 2 bases on V and 5 bases on J, and the germline ends lie 10 bases apart. From the cysteine through the phenylalanine, the CDR3 covers 13 amino acids. Only the CDR3 DNA is retained, 39 bases long and in frame from the first base. The germline V gene supplies CDR1 MNHNS and CDR2 SASEGT.